Presented here are 31 T cell receptor beta chains from one specimen sequenced in a study of chemoradiotherapy in HPV16-positive cancers. The method was immunoSEQ multiplex PCR; TCRdb's version includes in-frame clones alone and lacks a portion of them. The sample carries some 34,000 clones, 86% recorded once. This material consisted of blood, taken from a patient who underwent chemoradiotherapy. These receptors were obtained from a human donor with HPV-associated anogenital cancer.

The rearrangement uses TRBV13 and TRBJ1-6; TRBD1 matches 7 bases. The CDR3 runs to 14 residues. The trim removed 5 bases at V and 7 bases at J, leaving 5 bases unmatched. Germline-derived CDR1 and CDR2 are PRHDT and FYEKMQ (reference sequence). This CDR3 reads CASSTPGQNSPLHF. The CDR3 nucleotides read TGTGCCAGCAGCACACCGGGACAGAATTCACCCCTCCACTTT.

The chain employs TRBV28 and TRBJ1-4; D unresolved. Germline V gives CDR1 MDHEN, CDR2 SYDVKM. The CDR3 is 16 residues long. Between the trimmed V and J ends, which lost 1 base and 7 bases, there was a span of 16 bases. The CDR3 DNA is TGTGCCAGCAGTTTATCGGTGCCGGATGCGAGTGAAAAACTGTTTTTT. Translating gives CASSLSVPDASEKLFF.

The rearrangement uses TRBV2 and TRBJ1-5; 7 nucleotides match TRBD1. Per germline, CDR1 SNHLY and CDR2 FYNNEI. There are 15 residues in the CDR3. Losses at the gene ends were 6 bases for V and 1 base for J; bases not matched to a gene: 6. CDR3 region: CASSINRGSNQPQHF. In DNA form, the CDR3 reads TGTGCCAGCAGCATCAACAGGGGCAGCAATCAGCCCCAGCATTTT.

The CDR3 here is CASRPNRADEKLFF. CDR3 nucleotide sequence: TGTGCCAGCAGACCGAACAGGGCGGATGAAAAACTGTTTTTT. J is TRBJ1-4 and V is TRBV7-9; D is perhaps TRBD1 (6 bases). Germline CDR1 SEHNR, CDR2 FQNEAQ (reference sequence). Trimming took off 6 bases at V and 6 bases at J, with 14 bases between the two ends. The CDR3 length is 14 residues.

The rearrangement joins TRBV5-1 to TRBJ1-1; D uncertain. The CDR3 is made up of 13 amino acids. Germline assignment: CDR1 SGHRS and CDR2 YFSETQ. Trimming stripped 4 bases from V and 6 bases from J, with 13 bases between. The CDR3 loop is CASSPEPDAEAFF. The CDR3 DNA is TGCGCCAGCAGCCCCGAACCAGACGCTGAAGCTTTCTTT.

The sample holds one count of this clone. V gene TRBV5-1 combines with J gene TRBJ1-5; D is possibly TRBD1 (5 bases). V was clipped by 5 bases and J by 5 bases, with 11 bases between them. CDR3 length equals 13 residues. CDR1 is SGHRS and CDR2 is YFSETQ in the germline V gene. CDR3 DNA: TGCGCCAGCAGGGAGGGGTTTGATCAGCCCCAGCATTTT. As protein: CASREGFDQPQHF. Full variable domain (rest looked up from reference TRBV5-1 and TRBJ1-5): KAGVTQTPRYLIKTRGQQVTLSCSPISGHRSVSWYQQTPGQGLQFLFEYFSETQRNKGNFPGRFSGRQFSNSRSEMNVSTLELGDSALYLCASREGFDQPQHFGDGTRLSIL.

The CDR3 DNA sequence: TGTGCCAGCAGTTACCGGACAGGGGGCGATGGGACCCAGTACTTC. Protein: CASSYRTGGDGTQYF. This rearrangement joins TRBV6-5 to TRBJ2-5, with 11 bases aligning to TRBD1. Unmatched junction bases numbered 6, after V lost 2 bases and J lost 7 bases. The CDR3 is made up of 15 amino acids. Germline loops: CDR1 MNHEY, CDR2 SVGAGI.

The genes are TRBV5-1 and TRBJ1-2, with TRBD1 identical over 12 bases. The CDR3 is 15 residues long. Trimming took 0 bases from V and 8 from J; bases not matched to a gene: 5. Per germline, CDR1 SGHRS and CDR2 YFSETQ. CDR3 residues: CASSLAGQGAEGYTF. In DNA, the CDR3 is TGCGCCAGCAGCTTGGCGGGACAGGGGGCAGAAGGCTACACCTTC.

The chain has TRBV6-1 and TRBJ1-3; TRBD1 might be the D (6 bases). The CDR3 totals 15 residues. Germline-derived CDR1 and CDR2 are MNHNS and SASEGT. The V end lost 0 bases, the J end lost 7 bases, and 13 bases lay between the germline ends. DNA of the CDR3: TGTGCCAGCAGTGAAGCGCAGCAGGGGATGAACACCATATATTTT. Residues: CASSEAQQGMNTIYF.

The J gene is TRBJ1-3, the V gene TRBV15; a weak D match, TRBD1 (5 bases). The CDR3 consists of 14 residues. Germline V gene lookup returns CDR1 LNHNV and CDR2 YYDKDF (reference sequence). Trimming stripped 1 base from V and 3 bases from J, with 7 bases between. CDR3 sequence: CATSRGGDGNTIYF. DNA for the CDR3: TGTGCCACCAGCAGAGGGGGGGATGGAAACACCATATATTTT.

The chain uses TRBV19 and TRBJ2-2, with D unresolved. CDR3 length equals 12 residues. Per germline, CDR1 LNHDA and CDR2 SQIVND (reference sequence). The V end was cut by 2 bases, the J end by 6 bases, with 4 bases between. CDR3 sequence: CASSISPGELFF. In nucleotides, the CDR3 is TGTGCCAGTAGTATAAGTCCCGGGGAGCTGTTTTTT.

The rearrangement uses TRBV18 and TRBJ2-2; no definite D call. The V end was cut by 2 bases, the J end by 0 bases, with 10 bases between. The length of the CDR3 is 16 residues. Germline-derived CDR1 and CDR2 are KGHSH and LQKENI. The CDR3: CASSPGRSSNTGELFF. The CDR3 nucleotides read TGTGCCAGCTCACCAGGCCGGTCTTCGAACACCGGGGAGCTGTTTTTT. Full variable domain (outside the CDR3, taken from reference TRBV18 and TRBJ2-2): NAGVMQNPRHLVRRRGQEARLRCSPMKGHSHVYWYRQLPEEGLKFMVYLQKENIIDESGMPKERFSAEFPKEGPSILRIQQVVRGDSAAYFCASSPGRSSNTGELFFGEGSRLTVL.

The CDR3 here is CAGSDRSLGEQYF. As DNA, the CDR3 is TGTGCCGGCTCGGACAGGAGCTTGGGCGAGCAGTACTTC. The chain recombines TRBV6-1 with TRBJ2-7; TRBD1 matches at 7 bases. Germline CDR1 reads MNHNS; CDR2 reads SASEGT. Unmatched junction bases numbered 13, after V lost 11 bases and J lost 6 bases. This CDR3 contains 13 residues.

The chain uses TRBV9 and TRBJ1-2; the D gene is possibly TRBD1 (6 bases). Per germline, CDR1 SGDLS and CDR2 YYNGEE. The ends were cut back, 1 base at V and 4 bases at J, with 8 bases in the middle. The CDR3 sequence is 13 residues long. The CDR3 spells CASSVQGIYGYTF. The DNA for the CDR3 is TGTGCCAGCAGCGTACAGGGGATCTATGGCTACACCTTC.

This clone was seen a few times. The chain couples TRBV2 to TRBJ2-7; TRBD1 matches 9 bases. With 8 bases clipped from V and 2 bases from J, the junction kept 4 bases outside the gene matches. Germline-derived CDR1 and CDR2 are SNHLY and FYNNEI. The CDR3 has 13 residues. The CDR3, as DNA: TGTGCCAGCCGGGGACAGGGTACCTACGAGCAGTACTTC. Protein: CASRGQGTYEQYF.

This sequence joins TRBV6-4 and TRBJ2-1; D possibly uses TRBD1 or TRBD2 (5 bases each). The V gene's germline CDR1 is MRHNA and CDR2 SNTAGT. V lost 4 bases, J lost 7 bases, and 14 bases lay in between. This CDR3 is built from 14 residues. CDR3 in amino acids: CASSVAGSMNEQFF. The CDR3 DNA reads TGTGCCAGCAGTGTGGCAGGGAGCATGAATGAGCAGTTCTTC.

This sequence joins TRBV6-1 and TRBJ2-7, with TRBD1 matching 10 bases. Germline values: CDR1 MNHNS, CDR2 SASEGT. V shed 2 bases and J 6 bases; nucleotides not matched to a gene: 4. This CDR3 has 14 residues. For the CDR3, the DNA is TGTGCCAGCAGTGAACGCCGGGACAGGGGCGAGCAGTACTTC. Translated: CASSERRDRGEQYF.

The rearrangement joins TRBV19 to TRBJ2-7; 10 bases fit TRBD1. Germline loops: CDR1 LNHDA, CDR2 SQIVND (reference sequence). V shed 3 bases, J shed 2 bases, and the junction held 10 bases outside the gene matches. The CDR3 extends over 17 amino acids. The CDR3 loop is CASSIRTGGYATYEQYF. CDR3 nucleotide sequence: TGTGCCAGTAGTATCCGGACAGGGGGGTACGCAACCTACGAGCAGTACTTC.

V usage is TRBV2 and J usage is TRBJ1-1; D ambiguous. Germline CDR1 SNHLY, CDR2 FYNNEI. V lost 3 bases to trimming and J lost 3 bases, with 5 bases between them. The CDR3 is 12 residues long. The CDR3 spells CASSDRHTEAFF. Written as DNA, the CDR3 is TGTGCCAGCAGTGACAGACACACTGAAGCTTTCTTT.

This chain links TRBV18 with TRBJ2-7; 8 nucleotides line up with TRBD1. Trimming took 3 bases from V and 6 from J; bases not matched to a gene: 7. Germline lookup yields CDR1 KGHSH and CDR2 LQKENI. The CDR3 consists of 14 residues. This CDR3 reads CASSPPGQALEQYF. The CDR3, as DNA: TGTGCCAGCTCACCCCCGGGACAGGCTCTCGAGCAGTACTTC. Combining the CDR3 with reference TRBV18 and TRBJ2-7 gives the whole variable domain NAGVMQNPRHLVRRRGQEARLRCSPMKGHSHVYWYRQLPEEGLKFMVYLQKENIIDESGMPKERFSAEFPKEGPSILRIQQVVRGDSAAYFCASSPPGQALEQYFGPGTRLTVT.

This chain joins TRBV25-1 and TRBJ2-6; D ambiguous. Germline V gives CDR1 MGHDK, CDR2 SYGVNS. Trimming took 8 bases from V and 0 from J, leaving 5 bases between them. The length of the CDR3 is 13 residues. CDR3 sequence reads: CASLSSGANVLTF. CDR3 DNA: TGTGCCAGCCTGAGCTCTGGGGCCAACGTCCTGACTTTC.

The chain combines TRBV9 with TRBJ2-7; 9 bases are a match to TRBD1. V trimming: 0 bases; J trimming: 2 bases; junction bases outside the gene matches: 3. The CDR3 covers 15 residues. The germline gives CDR1 SGDLS, CDR2 YYNGEE. The CDR3 DNA reads TGTGCCAGCAGCGTAGGGGACAGGGCGGCCTACGAGCAGTACTTC. Translated, it gives CASSVGDRAAYEQYF.

The chain links TRBV7-9 to TRBJ1-4; unclear D gene. With 1 base removed from V and 12 bases from J, the gap between germline ends came to 18 bases. CDR3 length: 15 amino acids. The germline V gene encodes CDR1 SEHNR and CDR2 FQNEAQ (reference sequence). This chain's CDR3 is CASSLEFGEGFELFF. The CDR3 coding sequence is TGTGCCAGCAGCTTAGAGTTTGGTGAAGGTTTTGAACTGTTTTTT.

The J gene is TRBJ1-5, the V gene TRBV9; D is uncertain. Germline values: CDR1 SGDLS, CDR2 YYNGEE. The CDR3 is 15 residues long. Trimming shortened V by 0 bases and J by 3 bases, and 10 bases separated the two germline ends. CDR3 loop: CASSVEGLDNQPQHF. DNA for the CDR3: TGTGCCAGCAGCGTAGAAGGTTTGGACAATCAGCCCCAGCATTTT.

The chain employs TRBV9 and TRBJ2-1; 9 bases align to TRBD2. Germline trimming cut 5 bases from V and 2 bases from J; bases unmatched to any gene: 8. CDR3 length: 16 amino acids. Germline lookup yields CDR1 SGDLS and CDR2 YYNGEE. CDR3: CASSPIAGETYNEQFF. The CDR3 bases are TGTGCCAGCAGTCCTATAGCGGGGGAGACCTACAATGAGCAGTTCTTC.

The J gene is TRBJ2-1, the V gene TRBV10-3, with TRBD1 matching over 7 bases. This CDR3 region has 11 residues. Germline CDR1 reads ENHRY; CDR2 reads SYGVKD. With 6 bases clipped from V and 10 bases from J, the junction kept 3 bases outside the gene matches. The DNA for the CDR3 is TGTGCCATCAGGACAGGGTACGAGCAGTTCTTC. Amino acid sequence: CAIRTGYEQFF.

This clone has just one count. The chain couples TRBV6-6 to TRBJ2-3, with D perhaps given as TRBD1 or TRBD2 (6 bases each). The CDR3 runs 15 residues. The germline V gene has CDR1 MNHNY and CDR2 SVGAGI (reference sequence). Trimming removed 1 base at V and 4 bases at J, with 12 bases between. The CDR3 sequence is CASSYLPGASDTQYF. As DNA, the CDR3 is TGTGCCAGCAGTTACTTGCCGGGGGCCTCAGATACGCAGTATTTT.

The chain combines TRBV9 with TRBJ1-2; D remains unclear. The germline gives CDR1 SGDLS, CDR2 YYNGEE. CDR3 length equals 12 residues. V was trimmed by 4 bases and J by 2 bases, leaving 6 bases between them. The CDR3 sequence is CASSSRNYGYTF. The CDR3 region has the DNA TGTGCCAGCAGCTCCCGCAACTATGGCTACACCTTC.

This chain connects TRBV5-6 to TRBJ1-1; D remains unclear. Trimming shortened V by 2 bases and J by 0 bases, and 17 bases separated the two germline ends. CDR3 size: 17 residues. Germline assignment: CDR1 SGHDT and CDR2 YYEEEE. CDR3 nucleotide sequence: TGTGCCAGCAGCTTTAAGTATGGGCCCCGCTTGAACACTGAAGCTTTCTTT. Encoded protein: CASSFKYGPRLNTEAFF.

The rearrangement joins TRBV10-2 to TRBJ2-7; 7 nucleotides agree with TRBD1. Germline CDR1 and CDR2: WSHSY and SAAADI. The CDR3 spans 13 residues. Trimming took 4 bases from V and 7 from J; bases not matched to a gene: 7. The CDR3 DNA follows: TGCGCCAGCAGTGGGGACAGCCTACGGGAGCAGTACTTC. This gives the protein CASSGDSLREQYF.

This clone came up a few times. The V gene is TRBV6-4, the J gene TRBJ1-2; D perhaps matches TRBD1 (6 bases). Germline values: CDR1 MRHNA, CDR2 SNTAGT. Trimming left V 5 bases short and J 6 bases short, with 13 bases between. This CDR3 is built from 13 residues. CDR3 sequence reads: CASSHGQYHGYTF. CDR3 coding DNA: TGTGCCAGCAGTCACGGACAGTACCATGGCTACACCTTC.